These 22 T cell receptor beta chains were all obtained from the same sample, sequenced in a study of PD-L1 blockade in urothelial cancer. TCRdb keeps only in-frame clones here, not all; method: immunoSEQ multiplex PCR. Among fewer than 30,000 clones listed, 80% to 85% were seen once. Sequenced here: PBMCs, sampled around atezolizumab (anti-PD-L1) treatment. These receptors originate from a man between 65 and 80 years old with urothelial cancer.

The chain recombines TRBV5-6 with TRBJ2-4; 14 bases align to TRBD2. The CDR3 has 15 residues. V trimming: 4 bases; J trimming: 9 bases; junction bases outside the gene matches: 6. Germline V gene data show CDR1 as SGHDT and CDR2 as YYEEEE. The CDR3 loop is CASSGTSGRGGIQYF. For the CDR3, the DNA is TGTGCCAGCAGCGGGACTAGCGGGAGAGGGGGCATTCAGTACTTC.

This clone was counted between two and nine times. The chain has TRBV19 and TRBJ1-4; 11 bases match TRBD1. This CDR3 is 17 amino acids long. V lost 4 bases, J lost 2 bases, and 6 bases stayed unmatched. The germline CDR1 and CDR2 sequences are LNHDA and SQIVND (reference sequence). The CDR3 reads CASSRDRGSVTNEKLFF. The CDR3 region has the DNA TGTGCCAGTAGTAGGGACAGGGGGAGTGTGACTAATGAAAAACTGTTTTTT.

This chain uses TRBV5-4 with TRBJ2-7, with TRBD2 matching over 11 bases. Germline V CDR1 and CDR2: SGHNT, YYREEE (reference sequence). V was pared by 2 bases and J by 2 bases, with 3 bases of the junction left unmatched. This CDR3 region has 15 residues. DNA for the CDR3: TGTGCCAGCAGCTTCTTTAGCGGGAGGGCCTACGAGCAGTACTTC. Residues: CASSFFSGRAYEQYF.

The chain couples TRBV30 to TRBJ1-4, with 12 nucleotides matching TRBD1. The CDR3 has 15 amino acids. Trimming removed 1 base from V and 8 bases from J; junction bases left unmatched: 5. CDR1 is GTSNPN, CDR2 SVGIG, per germline (reference sequence). The CDR3 sequence is CAWSGGGTGGEKLFF. DNA for the CDR3: TGTGCCTGGAGTGGAGGGGGGACAGGGGGCGAAAAACTGTTTTTT.

This clone is labeled medium-sized (0.01 to 0.1%). The chain joins TRBV7-8 to TRBJ1-2; D is perhaps TRBD1 (5 bases). CDR1 is SGHVS and CDR2 is FQNEAQ in the germline V gene. CDR3 length: 14 residues. With 8 bases removed from V and 1 base from J, the gap between germline ends came to 14 bases. The CDR3 coding sequence is TGTGCCAGCCGAGACGGGGGGAGTAACTATGGCTACACCTTC. Protein product: CASRDGGSNYGYTF.

In the case of this clone: The junction shows a germline mismatch at one end, possibly a read error. The V call is TRBV20-1, the J call TRBJ2-7, with 7 bases fitting TRBD1. CDR1 is DFQATT and CDR2 is SNEGSKA in the germline V gene (reference sequence). The CDR3 is made up of 11 amino acids. This chain's CDR3 is CSARDQGTAIF. CDR3 sequence (DNA): TGCAGTGCTAGAGATCAGGGGACAGCTATCTTC.

The genes are TRBV28 and TRBJ1-2; 8 positions match TRBD1. The germline V gene encodes CDR1 MDHEN and CDR2 SYDVKM. V lost 6 bases and J lost 5; bases outside the gene matches: 20. The CDR3 length is 18 residues. The CDR3 nucleotides are TGTGCCAGCAGCTTGACAGGGGACATACCCAGGGGACATTATGGCTACACCTTC. Translation: CASSLTGDIPRGHYGYTF.

Here the CDR3 reads CASSSQTSGRSPNNEQFF. The DNA of the CDR3 is TGTGCCAGCAGTTCCCAGACTAGCGGGAGAAGTCCCAACAATGAGCAGTTCTTC. The chain employs TRBV28 and TRBJ2-1, with TRBD2 identical over 12 bases. This CDR3 is 18 amino acids long. The germline gives CDR1 MDHEN, CDR2 SYDVKM. Trimming removed 4 bases from V and 5 bases from J; junction bases left unmatched: 12.

V is TRBV27 and J is TRBJ2-3; TRBD2 is a possible D gene (5 bases). Germline V gene data show CDR1 as MNHEY and CDR2 as SMNVEV (reference sequence). Trimming removed 5 bases from V and 3 bases from J, with 15 bases in between. This CDR3 is built from 15 residues. The CDR3 nucleotides read TGTGCCAGCAGTACCGGGATCCTCGATACAGATACGCAGTATTTT. Its translation: CASSTGILDTDTQYF.

This clone appeared a few times. The V gene is TRBV7-2, the J gene TRBJ1-5; no firm D call. The V gene's germline CDR1 is SGHTA and CDR2 FQGNSA. The V end lost 1 base, the J end lost 5 bases, and 6 bases lay between the germline ends. This CDR3 spans 13 amino acids. The CDR3 loop reads CASSLVGDQPQHF. The CDR3 nucleotides read TGTGCCAGCAGCTTAGTCGGGGATCAGCCCCAGCATTTT.

The chain is built from TRBV2 and TRBJ2-2, with D perhaps TRBD2 (6 bases). The CDR3 sequence is 14 residues long. CDR1 is SNHLY and CDR2 is FYNNEI in the germline V gene. Trimming shortened V by 3 bases and J by 4 bases, and 9 bases separated the two germline ends. The CDR3 coding sequence is TGTGCCAGCAGTGATATTAGCGGCACCGGGGAGCTGTTTTTT. Translated: CASSDISGTGELFF.

V usage is TRBV18 and J usage is TRBJ1-2; a weak D match, TRBD1 (5 bases). Trimming stripped 2 bases from V and 1 base from J, with 11 bases between. Germline loops: CDR1 KGHSH, CDR2 LQKENI. The CDR3 contains 15 residues. CDR3 nucleotides: TGTGCCAGCTCACCAGAAAGGGGCGATAACTATGGCTACACCTTC. This sequence encodes CASSPERGDNYGYTF.

The rearrangement links TRBV5-1 to TRBJ1-1; no clear D gene. V dropped 1 base and J dropped 1 base, with 5 bases sitting between them. Germline CDR1 SGHRS, CDR2 YFSETQ. CDR3 length: 13 residues. The CDR3 DNA reads as TGCGCCAGCAGCTTGATCCAGAACACTGAAGCTTTCTTT. Amino acids: CASSLIQNTEAFF.

This chain uses TRBV30 with TRBJ1-4; D is ambiguous. Between the trimmed V and J ends, which lost 2 bases and 8 bases, there was a span of 18 bases. The CDR3 length is 15 residues. Germline values: CDR1 GTSNPN, CDR2 SVGIG (reference sequence). The CDR3 loop is CAWSQRQGRPEKLFF. CDR3 nucleotide sequence: TGTGCCTGGAGTCAAAGACAAGGGAGACCAGAAAAACTGTTTTTT.

The V gene is TRBV2, the J gene TRBJ2-3; D possibly corresponds to TRBD1 (6 bases). Trimming took off 4 bases at V and 5 bases at J, with 13 bases between the two ends. The CDR3 covers 14 residues. CDR1 and CDR2 from the germline V gene are SNHLY and FYNNEI. CDR3 in DNA: TGTGCCAGCAGTGTACTGGGGGCTGAAGATACGCAGTATTTT. Translation: CASSVLGAEDTQYF.

This clone came up once. DNA of the CDR3: TGTGCCAGCAGCCTTGAGCTAGCGAAAGAGACCCAGTACTTC. Protein product: CASSLELAKETQYF. This chain connects TRBV6-5 to TRBJ2-5; maybe TRBD2 (6 bases). The CDR3 contains 14 residues. The germline V gene encodes CDR1 MNHEY and CDR2 SVGAGI. V was pared by 6 bases and J by 3 bases, with 14 bases between.

In this sample, this clone turned up a few times. The chain recombines TRBV10-1 with TRBJ1-2, with D possibly matching TRBD1 (6 bases). Germline V gene lookup returns CDR1 WNHNN and CDR2 SYGVQD (reference sequence). Between the trimmed V and J ends, which lost 5 bases and 2 bases, there was a span of 9 bases. CDR3 length: 13 amino acids. The CDR3 nucleotides are TGCGCCAGCAGTCCCGGGACAAACTATGGCTACACCTTC. It codes for CASSPGTNYGYTF.

The V call is TRBV5-1, the J call TRBJ2-3, with TRBD2 matching over 11 bases. The CDR3 consists of 16 residues. Looked up from germline, CDR1 is SGHRS and CDR2 is YFSETQ. The J segment lost 0 bases and the V segment lost 7 bases, leaving 7 bases of the junction unmatched. The CDR3 sequence is CASDQGTSGSTDTQYF. The CDR3 DNA sequence: TGCGCCAGCGACCAGGGGACTAGCGGTAGCACAGATACGCAGTATTTT. The full variable domain, in which reference TRBV5-1 and TRBJ2-3 provide the parts outside the CDR3, is KAGVTQTPRYLIKTRGQQVTLSCSPISGHRSVSWYQQTPGQGLQFLFEYFSETQRNKGNFPGRFSGRQFSNSRSEMNVSTLELGDSALYLCASDQGTSGSTDTQYFGPGTRLTVL.

The CDR3 loop reads CASSPDRENYGYTF. The CDR3 nucleotides are TGTGCCAGCAGCCCGGACAGGGAAAACTATGGCTACACCTTC. The chain carries TRBV5-6 and TRBJ1-2; 8 nucleotides line up with TRBD1. Germline trimming cut 4 bases from V and 2 bases from J; bases unmatched to any gene: 4. CDR1 and CDR2 (germline): SGHDT, YYEEEE. The CDR3 covers 14 residues. The full variable domain, completed using reference TRBV5-6 and TRBJ1-2, is DAGVTQSPTHLIKTRGQQVTLRCSPKSGHDTVSWYQQALGQGPQFIFQYYEEEERQRGNFPDRFSGHQFPNYSSELNVNALLLGDSALYLCASSPDRENYGYTFGSGTRLTVV.

This clone was detected once. The rearrangement uses TRBV6-1 and TRBJ1-1; a possible D gene is TRBD1 (5 bases). In germline, CDR1 is MNHNS, CDR2 SASEGT. The CDR3 consists of 14 residues. V gave up 4 bases and J gave up 6 bases, with 15 bases separating them. CDR3 bases: TGTGCCAGCAGTGCTACCCCAGGGTCCCCTGAAGCTTTCTTT. It yields the protein CASSATPGSPEAFF.

The chain recombines TRBV5-6 with TRBJ1-2; perhaps TRBD1 as D (6 bases). Between the trimmed V and J ends, which lost 0 bases and 4 bases, there was a span of 13 bases. The CDR3 loop spans 15 amino acids. Germline values: CDR1 SGHDT, CDR2 YYEEEE. The CDR3 spells CASSLGAGGPYGYTF. As DNA, the CDR3 is TGTGCCAGCAGCTTGGGGGCGGGGGGGCCCTATGGCTACACCTTC.

V and J are TRBV6-1 and TRBJ2-5, with a possible D match to TRBD1 (6 bases). Germline assignment: CDR1 MNHNS and CDR2 SASEGT. V lost 6 bases to trimming and J lost 4 bases, with 12 bases between them. The CDR3 has 13 residues. CDR3 DNA sequence: TGTGCCAGCAGCACAGGGTCTTTAGAGACCCAGTACTTC. Protein product: CASSTGSLETQYF.